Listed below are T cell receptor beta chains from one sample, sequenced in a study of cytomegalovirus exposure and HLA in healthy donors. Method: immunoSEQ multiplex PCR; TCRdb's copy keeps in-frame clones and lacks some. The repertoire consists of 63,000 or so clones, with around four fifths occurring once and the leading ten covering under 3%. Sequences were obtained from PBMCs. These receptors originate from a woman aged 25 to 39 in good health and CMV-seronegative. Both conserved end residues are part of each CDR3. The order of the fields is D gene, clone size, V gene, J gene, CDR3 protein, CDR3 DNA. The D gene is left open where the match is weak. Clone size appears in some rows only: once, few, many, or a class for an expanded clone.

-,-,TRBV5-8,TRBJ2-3,CASSFRAGTDTQYF,TGTGCCAGCAGCTTCAGGGCCGGGACAGATACGCAGTATTTT
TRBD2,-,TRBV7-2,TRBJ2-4,CASSLFGTSVPVRDF,TGTGCCAGCAGCTTATTTGGGACTAGCGTACCAGTTCGGGACTTC
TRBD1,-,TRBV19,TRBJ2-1,CASSRDRGDNEQFF,TGTGCCAGTAGTCGGGACAGGGGAGACAATGAGCAGTTCTTC
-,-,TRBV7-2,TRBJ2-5,CASRGKGEETQYF,TGTGCCAGCAGGGGGAAGGGGGAGGAGACCCAGTACTTC
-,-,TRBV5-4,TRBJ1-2,CASSAGSYGYTF,TGTGCCAGCAGTGCAGGGTCCTATGGCTACACCTTC
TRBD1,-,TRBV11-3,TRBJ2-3,CASSVGQGSDTQYF,TGTGCCAGCAGCGTGGGACAGGGGTCAGATACGCAGTATTTT
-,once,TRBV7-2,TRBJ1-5,CASSLGADQPQHF,TGTGCCAGCAGCTTGGGGGCGGATCAGCCCCAGCATTTT
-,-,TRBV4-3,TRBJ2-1,CASSQDFGGNEQFF,TGCGCCAGCAGCCAAGACTTCGGGGGAAATGAGCAGTTCTTC
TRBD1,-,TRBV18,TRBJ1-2,CASSPTGGDRGYTF,TGTGCCAGCTCACCTACCGGAGGGGACAGGGGCTACACCTTC
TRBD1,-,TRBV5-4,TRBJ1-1,CASSWGQLNTEAFF,TGTGCCAGCAGCTGGGGACAGTTGAACACTGAAGCTTTCTTT
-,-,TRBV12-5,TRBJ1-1,CASALGGGTEAFF,TGTGCTAGTGCCCTGGGGGGGGGCACTGAAGCTTTCTTT
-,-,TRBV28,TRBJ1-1,CATNPQGLSMNTEAFF,TGTGCCACTAATCCTCAGGGACTTTCCATGAACACTGAAGCTTTCTTT
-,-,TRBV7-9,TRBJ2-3,CASRRQDGADTQYF,TGTGCCAGCAGACGACAGGATGGCGCAGATACGCAGTATTTT
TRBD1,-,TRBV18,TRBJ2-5,CASSRTETGGKETQYF,TGTGCCAGCTCACGGACTGAGACAGGGGGCAAGGAGACCCAGTACTTC
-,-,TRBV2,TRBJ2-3,CASSVEGMGTDTQYF,TGTGCCAGCAGTGTAGAGGGAATGGGCACAGATACGCAGTATTTT
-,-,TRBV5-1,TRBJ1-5,CASSLAEGNGQPQHF,TGCGCCAGCAGCTTGGCGGAGGGTAACGGACAGCCCCAGCATTTT
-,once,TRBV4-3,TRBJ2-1,CASSQGSTDNEQFF,TGCGCCAGCAGCCAAGGCTCAACTGACAATGAGCAGTTCTTC
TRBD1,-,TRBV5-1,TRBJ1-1,CASRADRGGIFEAFF,TGCGCCAGCAGGGCGGACAGGGGGGGGATATTTGAAGCTTTCTTT
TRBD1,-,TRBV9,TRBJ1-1,CASSEGAQGTEAFF,TGTGCCAGCAGCGAGGGGGCGCAGGGCACTGAAGCTTTCTTC
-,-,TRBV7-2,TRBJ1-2,CASSFTTEPYGYTF,TGTGCCAGCAGCTTCACAACAGAGCCCTATGGCTACACCTTC
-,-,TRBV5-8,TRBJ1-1,CASSRRTLGTEAFF,TGTGCCAGCAGCCGCCGGACTTTGGGCACTGAAGCTTTCTTT
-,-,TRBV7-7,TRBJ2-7,CASSPGLPGYEQYF,TGTGCCAGCAGCCCGGGACTGCCCGGCTACGAGCAGTACTTC
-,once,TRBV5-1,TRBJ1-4,CASSLDSRNEKLFF,TGCGCCAGCAGCTTGGACAGCCGAAATGAAAAACTGTTTTTT
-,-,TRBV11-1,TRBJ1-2,CASSLGSIYGYTF,TGTGCCAGCAGCTTGGGCAGCATCTATGGCTACACCTTC
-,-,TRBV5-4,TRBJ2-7,CASSLAGSYEQYF,TGTGCCAGCAGCTTGGCGGGGTCCTACGAGCAGTACTTC
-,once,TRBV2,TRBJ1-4,CASSDGETNEKLFF,TGTGCCAGCAGTGACGGGGAAACTAATGAAAAACTGTTTTTT
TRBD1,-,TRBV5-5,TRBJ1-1,CASSLGTGMDTEAFF,TGTGCCAGCAGCTTAGGGACAGGGATGGACACTGAAGCTTTCTTT